This entry describes one TCR beta chain. Antigen specificity is unknown. With 5 bases clipped from V and 0 bases from J, the junction kept 6 bases outside the gene matches. The CDR3 consists of 16 residues. CDR1 is MNHEY, CDR2 SMNVEV, per germline (reference sequence). Recent vaccinations or acute infections were absent in the healthy HIV-negative adult donors. A CD45RA+ naive subset and a CD45RA-negative memory subset were split from CD4+ cells. The data were obtained in a study of shared clonotypes between healthy human individuals. Study-wide findings and caveats: Only a few donors were included, so the genetic and exposure-history diversity represented was limited.

The assay was immunoSEQ multiplex PCR, and TCRdb's table has in-frame clones only and misses some. The table includes some 2.3 million clones, about 92% detected once. The sample taken for sequencing was naive CD4+ T cells from PBMCs. As to subset: CD45RA+ positively selected. The receptor's source is a man younger than 30 in good health. Some clones in this sample may be carry-over from other donors' samples. The chain joins TRBV27 to TRBJ2-2; 7 nucleotides agree with TRBD1. The CDR3: CASSLLTGTNTGELFF. CDR3 coding DNA: TGTGCCAGCAGTCTACTGACAGGGACGAACACCGGGGAGCTGTTTTTT.